The present TCR beta chain was sequenced within a study of blood T cell repertoires in COVID-19. Original handling: Cell counts per sample came from amplifying reference gene primers. Data came from immunoSEQ multiplex PCR; TCRdb stores just in-frame clones and leaves some out. V and J calls plus clone size are reproduced from that table; the DNA served to infer D and trimming. The sample has some 43,000 clones; around 87% are singletons. This CDR3 comprises 16 residues. This sequence originates from a human donor in a cohort sampled during active COVID-19. Sequenced: peripheral blood. V and J are TRBV21-1 and TRBJ2-3; whether TRBD1, the table's D call, matches the DNA was not checked. TRBV21-1 is a known pseudogene. CDR3 DNA: TGTGCCAGCAGCAAAGCTACAGGAGCATTCACAGATACGCAGTATTTT. This encodes CASSKATGAFTDTQYF.